The 4 T cell receptor beta chains listed next were all sequenced from one sample in a study of blood T cell repertoires in COVID-19. Clones were read by immunoSEQ multiplex PCR, and TCRdb kept only the in-frame ones, dropping some. The data show about 90,000 clones, roughly 72% seen once. The material sequenced was peripheral blood. These receptors all come from a man between 65 and 85 years old with acute or convalescent COVID-19.

The chain recombines TRBV15 with TRBJ1-5, with 8 bases that match TRBD1. Looked up from germline, CDR1 is LNHNV and CDR2 is YYDKDF (reference sequence). V shed 0 bases and J 7 bases; nucleotides not matched to a gene: 5. There are 15 residues in the CDR3. The CDR3 is CATSRDGQGVQPQHF. The CDR3 DNA follows: TGTGCCACCAGCAGAGATGGACAGGGCGTCCAGCCCCAGCATTTT.

The chain's CDR3 is CASSYSGASTDTQYF. CDR3 in DNA: TGTGCCAGCAGTTACAGCGGGGCTAGCACAGATACGCAGTATTTT. This chain uses TRBV6-5 with TRBJ2-3; 7 bases agree with TRBD2. CDR1 is MNHEY, CDR2 SVGAGI, per germline. With 2 bases clipped from V and 0 bases from J, the junction kept 2 bases outside the gene matches. The CDR3 covers 15 residues.

The chain joins TRBV19 to TRBJ1-3, with D uncertain. The V gene lost 6 bases and the J gene lost 2 bases, with 8 bases spanning the gap. CDR3 length equals 13 residues. CDR1 LNHDA and CDR2 SQIVND come from the germline V gene (reference sequence). In DNA form, the CDR3 reads TGTGCCAGTAGCGGTGAAACTGGAAACACCATATATTTT. Translating gives CASSGETGNTIYF.

The genes are TRBV5-1 and TRBJ2-5; 7 bases are shared with TRBD2. Germline-derived CDR1 and CDR2 are SGHRS and YFSETQ. The CDR3 runs 15 residues. Trimming removed 0 bases from V and 5 bases from J; junction bases left unmatched: 7. In DNA form, the CDR3 reads TGCGCCAGCAGCTTGGCAAGCGGGATTTGGGAGACCCAGTACTTC. Translated: CASSLASGIWETQYF.